The source of this T cell receptor (beta chain) is a study of T cell responses to AZD1222 COVID-19 vaccine (dated by TCRdb to 2020 to 2023). Background for the entire study: AZD1222 recipients with second doses at about 4 weeks or about 12 weeks were pooled, because spike-specific TCR depth and breadth did not differ between schedules. Enrollment into the trials was organized by age into subgroups of 18-55, 56-69 and 70-plus years, and those subgroups contained approximately 160, 26 and 62 TCR-sequenced participants, respectively. A total of 230 to 250 trial participants underwent TCR sequencing, of whom 207 received two doses of AZD1222 and some 26 received two doses of the MenACWY control vaccine. Results and caveats for the whole study, not just this receptor: Only 5 to 7 AZD1222 recipients were SARS-CoV-2 seropositive at baseline, limiting conclusions about previously exposed vaccinees. After two AZD1222 doses, spike-specific TCR breadth and depth were significantly higher than at day 0 and than in MenACWY recipients. Because no day 14 peak-response samples were available, repertoires were characterized only after the peak T cell response. The 56-69-year group was small, and its depth increase did not reach significance, likely because of low power. Participants were mostly white British and included more females than males, and it was suggested by the authors that clonal diversity may have been underestimated. The vaccine-associated CD4 TCRs covered the entire spike protein, and the dominant responses fell in regions 160-218 and 743-854. Epitopes outside the regions mutated in the B.1.351 and B.1.1.7 variants were reportedly recognized by nearly half of the unique spike-specific TCRs.

As for this clone: Its antigen remains unidentified. No base quality values were provided; no much bigger clone lies one nucleotide off.

Taken with the paper, the label for time point translates to: baseline before first vaccination. Vaccinee samples were obtained from the UK trials COV001 and COV002, which included a single-blind randomized controlled phase 2/3 trial of AZD1222 (ChAdOx1 nCoV-19) in healthy adults. Trial participant PBMC samples were collected at day 0 and day 28 after the second dose for TCRbeta chain sequencing. The CDR3 regions of human TCRbeta chains were analyzed by immunosequencing. Concerning the study's data processing: TCRs in the repertoires were matched against a reference library of SARS-CoV-2-specific TCRs that had been generated with the MIRA antigen-specificity platform. Breadth was defined as the fraction of unique TCRs that were SARS-CoV-2-associated. Depth was defined as the fraction of total T cells that were SARS-CoV-2-associated. Each spike-specific TCR was assigned to its reactive spike region and to a CD4 or CD8 class using the MIRA data. Log10-transformed breadth and depth values were compared by one-way ANOVA with Sidak's multiple comparisons tests. Here the immuneACCESS table is served through TCRdb, limited to in-frame sequences with V and J called. Missing clones are a known gap in these copies; in checked studies unresolved V genes cover under half, and the rest lacks a known reason. Clonal size and the V and J genes are those of that table, whereas D and trimming came from the DNA. This sample has over 150,000 clones in its table, and less than 95% of those were observed once. Approximately 2.9% of the sample is taken by the ten largest.

The sequenced sample was peripheral blood, obtained on day 0 of AZD1222 vaccination. The clonotype comes from an adult in good health.

At the DNA level, the sequence is TGCGCCAGCAGCCAAGGGGACGGGGTAGCTTTCTTT. Translation gives CASSQGDGVAFF. Recombination linked TRBV4-3 to TRBJ1-1; a weak D assignment points to TRBD1 (5 bases agree). According to the germline V gene, CDR1 reads LGHNA and CDR2 reads YSLEER. Trimming takes 1 base from V and 10 bases from J, and the germline ends sit 10 bases apart. The CDR3 contains 12 residues, cysteine and phenylalanine counted. This entry keeps only the CDR3 DNA: 36 bases, framed from base 1.